The next 13 T cell receptor beta chains were all read from a single sample in a study of T cells in Graves' hyperthyroidism and ophthalmopathy. RNA transcripts served as the template for amplifying TCR beta CDR3 regions. The HTBI primer set drove a first-round RT-PCR of the TCR CDR3. One entry per CDR3 protein, called by TCRdb with MiXCR from the multiplex PCR reads. This sample has under 250,000 distinct CDR3 sequences, with approximately 25% found just once. Sequenced sample: blood. These receptors were collected from a woman aged 40 to 55 with Graves' ophthalmopathy.

This clonotype was detected many times. This may be a read error, as it is one base from a much larger clone. The CDR3 protein is CSLSGTGISYEQYF. The CDR3 bases are TGCAGTTTAAGTGGGACTGGCATATCCTACGAGCAGTACTTC. The chain joins TRBV20-1 to TRBJ2-7; D possibly corresponds to TRBD2 (6 bases). The CDR3 covers 14 residues. The V gene lost 8 bases and the J gene lost 1 base, with 18 bases spanning the gap. From germline, CDR1 is DFQATT and CDR2 SNEGSKA (reference sequence).

There are many counts of this clonotype. The V and J genes are TRBV2 and TRBJ2-5; D is possibly TRBD1 (6 bases). Trimming left V 6 bases short and J 5 bases short, with 10 bases between. The CDR3 runs 12 residues. Germline V lookup: CDR1 SNHLY, CDR2 FYNNEI. This chain's CDR3 is CASRQGVETQYF. The CDR3 DNA follows: TGTGCCAGCAGACAGGGCGTTGAGACCCAGTACTTC.

This clonotype was detected many times. The chain recombines TRBV4-1 with TRBJ2-5, with D unresolved. This CDR3 is 13 amino acids long. Germline V CDR1 and CDR2: MGHRA, YSYEKL. V was trimmed by 4 bases and J by 5 bases, leaving 11 bases between them. DNA for the CDR3: TGCGCCAGCAGCCTACAATTTCGGGAGACCCAGTACTTC. Its translation is CASSLQFRETQYF.

The table lists this clonotype with many counts. This rearrangement joins TRBV11-2 to TRBJ2-1, with TRBD2 identical over 11 bases. The CDR3 has 15 residues. The germline V gene encodes CDR1 SGHAT and CDR2 FQNNGV. The J segment lost 6 bases and the V segment lost 5 bases, leaving 6 bases of the junction unmatched. CDR3 sequence reads: CASSVGLAEINEQFF. In DNA form, the CDR3 reads TGTGCCAGCAGCGTGGGACTAGCGGAGATCAATGAGCAGTTCTTC. Full variable domain (remainder filled in from reference TRBV11-2 and TRBJ2-1): EAGVAQSPRYKIIEKRQSVAFWCNPISGHATLYWYQQILGQGPKLLIQFQNNGVVDDSQLPKDRFSAERLKGVDSTLKIQPAKLEDSAVYLCASSVGLAEINEQFFGPGTRLTVL.

There are many counts of this clonotype. V is TRBV19 and J is TRBJ1-5, with D hard to call. The CDR3 contains 13 residues. Germline CDR1 is LNHDA and CDR2 is SQIVND (reference sequence). The V and J ends lost 5 bases and 7 bases respectively, with 12 bases between them. The CDR3 here is CASSPLDGQPQHF. The CDR3 DNA follows: TGTGCCAGTAGTCCCCTAGACGGGCAGCCCCAGCATTTT.

This clonotype was recorded a few times. CDR3 in amino acids: CASSFRVGYTF. Written as DNA, the CDR3 is TGTGCCAGCAGTTTCCGAGTTGGCTACACCTTC. The J gene is TRBJ1-2, the V gene TRBV12-3 or TRBV12-4; D remains ambiguous. This CDR3 has 11 amino acids. V shed 3 bases and J shed 7 bases, with 6 bases lying between them.

This clonotype was seen at least ten times. This chain connects TRBV6-1 to TRBJ2-7; D is undetermined. The CDR3 is 13 residues long. Germline V gene data show CDR1 as MNHNS and CDR2 as SASEGT. V lost 0 bases and J 3 bases, leaving 6 bases between the germline ends. CDR3 region: CASSEALIYEQYF. The DNA for the CDR3 is TGTGCCAGCAGTGAAGCGCTGATCTACGAGCAGTACTTC.

This clonotype was recorded many times. This chain uses TRBV6-1 with TRBJ2-4; D is perhaps TRBD1 (5 bases). CDR1 and CDR2 from the germline V gene are MNHNS and SASEGT. Trimming shortened V by 8 bases and J by 9 bases, and 11 bases separated the two germline ends. The CDR3 is made up of 11 amino acids. The CDR3 loop is CASSQGGIQYF. The DNA of the CDR3 is TGTGCCAGCTCCCAGGGTGGCATTCAGTACTTC.

This clonotype showed up many times. V and J are TRBV6-5 and TRBJ1-1; D is possibly TRBD1 (5 bases). Trimming removed 6 bases at V and 4 bases at J, with 12 bases between. Germline lookup yields CDR1 MNHEY and CDR2 SVGAGI. CDR3 length equals 13 residues. Written as DNA, the CDR3 is TGTGCCAGCAGCACTAAAGGGACCACTGAAGCTTTCTTT. Amino acids: CASSTKGTTEAFF.

Ten or more counts support this clonotype. The CDR3 DNA reads TGTGCCAGCAGCTTATCACTGAATGAGCAGTTCTTC. This codes for CASSLSLNEQFF. This chain links TRBV7-2 with TRBJ2-1; D remains ambiguous. This CDR3 comprises 12 residues. The germline V and J ends were trimmed by 2 bases and 7 bases, with 6 bases remaining between them. CDR1 is SGHTA, CDR2 FQGNSA, per germline.

This clonotype has at least ten counts. This chain uses TRBV6-5 with TRBJ2-1; 7 nucleotides match TRBD2. With V trimmed by 7 bases and J by 4 bases, 10 bases remained unmatched. Per germline, CDR1 MNHEY and CDR2 SVGAGI. The CDR3 extends over 15 amino acids. The CDR3 protein is CASTLGAGPYNEQFF. The DNA for the CDR3 is TGTGCCAGCACCCTAGGAGCGGGACCTTACAATGAGCAGTTCTTC.

This clonotype has a count of ten or more. This chain connects TRBV30 to TRBJ1-5, with D tentatively TRBD1 (6 bases). This CDR3 spans 14 amino acids. Germline V CDR1 and CDR2: GTSNPN, SVGIG (reference sequence). Trimming left V 0 bases short and J 3 bases short, with 9 bases between. CDR3 nucleotide sequence: TGTGCCTGGAGTGTAGGACAGCTCAATCAGCCCCAGCATTTT. It is translated as CAWSVGQLNQPQHF. The full variable domain, rest sourced from reference TRBV30 and TRBJ1-5, is SQTIHQWPATLVQPVGSPLSLECTVEGTSNPNLYWYRQAAGRGLQLLFYSVGIGQISSEVPQNLSASRPQDRQFILSSKKLLLSDSGFYLCAWSVGQLNQPQHFGDGTRLSIL.

Many counts were recorded for this clonotype. The rearrangement uses TRBV12-3 or TRBV12-4 and TRBJ2-3, with D unresolved. The V end lost 5 bases, the J end lost 4 bases, and 22 bases lay between the germline ends. The CDR3 extends over 17 amino acids. Written as DNA, the CDR3 is TGTGCCAGCAGTCCCCCGGTCAGGCAAAGCGTCGCAGATACGCAGTATTTT. Its translation is CASSPPVRQSVADTQYF.